These T cell receptor beta chains were read from a single sample in a study of beta chain features in type 1 diabetes. Method: immunoSEQ multiplex PCR; TCRdb's copy keeps in-frame clones and lacks some. The sample yields over 500,000 clones, less than 20% seen once. The sample was naive CD4+ T cells from blood. These receptors were obtained from a man younger than 30 in good health. Both conserved end residues are part of each CDR3. A D gene is named only where the DNA matches it firmly. Clone size appears in some rows only: once, few, many, or a class for an expanded clone.

J: TRBJ1-5; D: NA; V: TRBV30; size: NA; CDR3: CAWSARDNQPQHF; DNA: TGTGCCTGGAGTGCCCGCGACAATCAGCCCCAGCATTTT
J: TRBJ1-5; D: NA; V: TRBV4-1; size: NA; CDR3: CASSQEGGSNQPQHF; DNA: TGCGCCAGCAGCCAAGAAGGTGGGAGCAATCAGCCCCAGCATTTT
J: TRBJ2-5; D: TRBD2; V: TRBV5-6; size: few; CDR3: CASNKPSGQETQYF; DNA: TGTGCCAGCAACAAACCTAGCGGCCAAGAGACCCAGTACTTC
J: TRBJ2-7; D: NA; V: TRBV10-3; size: NA; CDR3: CASGTAGHLRQYF; DNA: TGTGCCAGCGGGACAGCTGGTCATCTGCGGCAGTACTTC
J: TRBJ1-2; D: TRBD1; V: TRBV28; size: NA; CDR3: CASRTGPDYGYTF; DNA: TGTGCCAGCCGGACAGGCCCGGACTATGGCTACACCTTC
J: TRBJ1-2; D: NA; V: TRBV7-2; size: NA; CDR3: CASSSISGTPSGYTF; DNA: TGTGCCAGCAGCTCGATCTCGGGGACCCCCTCCGGCTACACCTTC
J: TRBJ1-4; D: NA; V: TRBV29-1; size: NA; CDR3: CSVSSYRVPNEKLFF; DNA: TGCAGCGTGAGCTCCTACAGGGTGCCTAATGAAAAACTGTTTTTT
J: TRBJ2-5; D: NA; V: TRBV7-3; size: few; CDR3: CASSLSGTSGETQYF; DNA: TGTGCCAGCAGCTTATCCGGGACCAGCGGAGAGACCCAGTACTTC
J: TRBJ1-5; D: TRBD1; V: TRBV6-5; size: once; CDR3: CASSYGTGGQPQHF; DNA: TGTGCCAGCAGTTACGGGACAGGGGGCCAGCCCCAGCATTTT
J: TRBJ1-2; D: NA; V: TRBV4-3; size: few; CDR3: CASSQDRTVYGYTF; DNA: TGCGCCAGCAGCCAAGATCGAACAGTCTATGGCTACACCTTC
J: TRBJ2-2; D: TRBD1; V: TRBV13; size: NA; CDR3: CASSRGNPGTGGFGELFF; DNA: TGTGCCAGCAGCAGAGGGAACCCCGGGACAGGGGGCTTCGGGGAGCTGTTTTTT
J: TRBJ1-1; D: NA; V: TRBV4-1; size: few; CDR3: CASSQNTGTTWGEAFF; DNA: TGCGCCAGCAGCCAAAATACCGGGACAACCTGGGGGGAAGCTTTCTTT
J: TRBJ2-1; D: NA; V: TRBV4-1; size: NA; CDR3: CASSPSRRSYNEQFF; DNA: TGCGCCAGCAGCCCTAGTCGGAGATCCTACAATGAGCAGTTCTTC
J: TRBJ1-5; D: NA; V: TRBV27; size: NA; CDR3: CASSPLGGGGNQPQHF; DNA: TGTGCCAGCAGTCCTCTGGGTGGAGGTGGCAATCAGCCCCAGCATTTT
J: TRBJ2-1; D: NA; V: TRBV5-1; size: NA; CDR3: CASSLARSSYNEQFF; DNA: TGCGCCAGCAGCTTGGCTAGAAGCTCCTACAATGAGCAGTTCTTC
J: TRBJ2-3; D: TRBD1; V: TRBV7-8; size: NA; CDR3: CASSPWDRVTDTQYF; DNA: TGTGCCAGCAGCCCATGGGACAGGGTAACAGATACGCAGTATTTT
J: TRBJ1-6; D: NA; V: TRBV21-1; size: NA; CDR3: CASSRPTGCSYHSSNSPLHF; DNA: TGTGCCAGCTCCCGCCCCACAGGGTGTTCCTACCATTCTTCCAATTCACCCCTCCACTTT